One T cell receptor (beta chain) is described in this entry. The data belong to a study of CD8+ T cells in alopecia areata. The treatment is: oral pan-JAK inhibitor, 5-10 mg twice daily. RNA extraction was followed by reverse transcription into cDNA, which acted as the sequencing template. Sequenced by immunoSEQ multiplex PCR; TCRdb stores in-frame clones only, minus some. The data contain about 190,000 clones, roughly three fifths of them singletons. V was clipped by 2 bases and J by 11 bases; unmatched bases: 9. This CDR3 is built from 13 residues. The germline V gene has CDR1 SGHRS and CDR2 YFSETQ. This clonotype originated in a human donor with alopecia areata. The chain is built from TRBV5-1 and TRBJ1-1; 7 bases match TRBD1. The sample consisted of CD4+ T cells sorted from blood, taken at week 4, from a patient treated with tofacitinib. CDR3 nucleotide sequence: TGCGCCAGCAGCTTTTCGGTCGACAGGGCCGCTTTCTTT. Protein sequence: CASSFSVDRAAFF. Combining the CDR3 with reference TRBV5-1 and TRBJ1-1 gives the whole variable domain KAGVTQTPRYLIKTRGQQVTLSCSPISGHRSVSWYQQTPGQGLQFLFEYFSETQRNKGNFPGRFSGRQFSNSRSEMNVSTLELGDSALYLCASSFSVDRAAFFGQGTRLTVV.